The entry below gives a single T cell receptor (beta chain) sequence along with its context. Living in roughly 23 US areas, the participants were between 18 and 89 years of age. Authors' analysis steps: Researchers report that nucleated cell counts were estimated from reference gene primer amplification. Profiled with immunoSEQ multiplex PCR; TCRdb holds only in-frame clones, not every one. From that table come the V and J calls and clone size; the DNA was used to work out D and trimming. The sample consists of 430,000 or so clones, 70% to 90% of them appearing once. The entry originates in a study of blood T cell repertoires in COVID-19. This CDR3 comprises 16 residues. Germline trimming cut 3 bases from V and 1 base from J; bases unmatched to any gene: 5. CDR1 SGHVS and CDR2 FNYEAQ come from the germline V gene.

This rearrangement joins TRBV7-6 to TRBJ2-1, with 8 bases fitting TRBD1. Sequencing used PBMCs or T cells enriched from blood (not recorded which). The receptor was isolated from a woman younger than 30 who had been exposed to COVID-19. CDR3 in amino acids: CASSFPGGWSYNEQFF. The DNA for the CDR3 is TGTGCCAGCAGCTTCCCAGGGGGCTGGTCCTACAATGAGCAGTTCTTC.